This T cell receptor beta chain came from a study of shared clonotypes between healthy human individuals. Study-level findings and limits: Sharing across a handful of donors was seen in 4% to 6.5% of naive CD4 clonotypes.

Germline V gives CDR1 MGHDK, CDR2 SYGVNS. The CDR3 length is 18 residues. V dropped 5 bases and J dropped 2; count of bases not matched to a gene: 11. On this clone itself: Its antigen is as yet unknown.

CD45RO-negative cells were positively selected for CCR7, leaving out terminally differentiated effector memory CD45RA+ cells. Assay: immunoSEQ multiplex PCR; the TCRdb copy retains only in-frame clones and omits some. The table lists around 650,000 clones, about 95% of them singletons. Sequencing was performed on naive CD8+ T cells sorted from blood. The receptor's source is a woman aged 25 to 45 in good health. J is TRBJ2-3 and V is TRBV25-1; 12 bases align to TRBD2. Here the CDR3 DNA reads TGTGCCAGCAGTAGGACTAGCGGGAACGGGGGTGACACAGATACGCAGTATTTT. Its translation is CASSRTSGNGGDTDTQYF.